The 2 T cell receptor beta chains below come from one sample, sequenced in a study of brain T cells in children with intractable seizures. Clones were read by immunoSEQ multiplex PCR, and TCRdb kept only the in-frame ones, dropping some. The profile shows some 2,400 clones, around 82% of them singletons. Only cases whose brain tissue showed the highest T cell transcript signatures were sequenced. Source: resected brain tissue, taken at surgery. The receptors derive from a boy less than two years old with hemimegalencephaly and intractable seizures.

The chain has TRBV27 and TRBJ2-7; 11 positions match TRBD2. The CDR3 has 17 amino acids. V trimming: 0 bases; J trimming: 0 bases; junction bases outside the gene matches: 4. Germline values: CDR1 MNHEY, CDR2 SMNVEV (reference sequence). The CDR3 nucleotides read TGTGCCAGCAGTTTATCGGGGGGGACTAGCGGCTCCTACGAGCAGTACTTC. It encodes CASSLSGGTSGSYEQYF.

This chain joins TRBV11-3 and TRBJ2-1, with D possibly TRBD2 on 6 matching bases. The CDR3 covers 15 residues. The V gene's germline CDR1 is SGHNT and CDR2 YENEEA. Between the trimmed V and J ends, which lost 7 bases and 1 base, there was a span of 14 bases. CDR3 residues: CASTRESLSYNEQFF. In nucleotides, the CDR3 is TGTGCCAGCACCCGGGAGTCCTTATCCTACAATGAGCAGTTCTTC. Based on the CDR3 plus reference TRBV11-3 and TRBJ2-1, the full variable domain is EAGVVQSPRYKIIEKKQPVAFWCNPISGHNTLYWYLQNLGQGPELLIRYENEEAVDDSQLPKDRFSAERLKGVDSTLKIQPAELGDSAVYLCASTRESLSYNEQFFGPGTRLTVL.